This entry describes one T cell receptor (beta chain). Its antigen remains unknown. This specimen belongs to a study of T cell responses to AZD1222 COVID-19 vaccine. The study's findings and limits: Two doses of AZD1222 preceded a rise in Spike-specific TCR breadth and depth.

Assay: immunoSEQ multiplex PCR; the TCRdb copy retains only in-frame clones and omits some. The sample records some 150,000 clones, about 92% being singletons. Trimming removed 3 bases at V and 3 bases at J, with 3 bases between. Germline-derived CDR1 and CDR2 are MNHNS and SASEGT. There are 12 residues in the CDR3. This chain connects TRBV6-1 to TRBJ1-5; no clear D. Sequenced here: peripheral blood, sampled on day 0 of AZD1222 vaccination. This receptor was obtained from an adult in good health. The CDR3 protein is CASSEVNQPQHF. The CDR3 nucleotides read TGTGCCAGCAGTGAGGTCAATCAGCCCCAGCATTTT.